A selection of T cell receptor beta chains follows, all from one sample in a study of T-cell memory formation after mild COVID-19. MiXCR was run by TCRdb on the 5' RACE reads, yielding one entry per CDR3 protein. The repertoire holds tens of thousands of distinct CDR3 sequences, with around 21% as singletons. Sequenced sample: PBMCs or a T cell subset sorted from them (not recorded which). These receptors were obtained from an adult who had mild COVID-19 (a few samples of this study predate the infection). Cell type and time point are not known. Each CDR3 is given with its conserved first and last residue. D genes are given only for firm matches. Expanded clones get a size class; other rows say once, few or many, or leave the size out.

d_gene: TRBD2; abundance: few; v_gene: TRBV11-3; j_gene: TRBJ2-5; CDR3nt: TGTGCCAGCAGCCCCCCCGGACTAGCGGGGGGGACCGGGACCCAGTACTTC; CDR3aa: CASSPPGLAGGTGTQYF
d_gene: -; abundance: many; v_gene: TRBV25-1; j_gene: TRBJ1-4; CDR3nt: TGTGCCAGCAGTGAATCGGGGCCATCCGATGGAAAACTGTTTTTT; CDR3aa: CASSESGPSDGKLFF
d_gene: -; abundance: many; v_gene: TRBV11-2; j_gene: TRBJ2-7; CDR3nt: TGTGCCAGCAGCCTAACAGGGAGTGACGAGCAGTACTTC; CDR3aa: CASSLTGSDEQYF
d_gene: TRBD2; abundance: -; v_gene: TRBV20-1; j_gene: TRBJ2-3; CDR3nt: TGCAGTGCTAGCGGGAGGGTAGGAGATACGCAGTATTTT; CDR3aa: CSASGRVGDTQYF
d_gene: -; abundance: many; v_gene: TRBV4-1; j_gene: TRBJ1-1; CDR3nt: TGCGCCAGCAGCCAAATAGGGGGGGGGCCTGAAGCTTTCTTT; CDR3aa: CASSQIGGGPEAFF
d_gene: TRBD2; abundance: -; v_gene: TRBV6-2/TRBV6-3; j_gene: TRBJ2-2; CDR3nt: TGTGCCAGCAGCCCTAGACTAGCTGGATGGCCTTTGTTCACCGGGGAGCTGTTTTTT; CDR3aa: CASSPRLAGWPLFTGELFF
d_gene: TRBD1; abundance: -; v_gene: TRBV7-9; j_gene: TRBJ1-2; CDR3nt: TGTGCCAGCAGCCGTACCGGGACAGCAGATGGCTACACCTTC; CDR3aa: CASSRTGTADGYTF
d_gene: -; abundance: many; v_gene: TRBV15; j_gene: TRBJ1-5; CDR3nt: TGTGCCACCAGCAGAGATTTACAGACGAATCAGCCCCAGCATTTT; CDR3aa: CATSRDLQTNQPQHF
d_gene: -; abundance: many; v_gene: TRBV7-2; j_gene: TRBJ2-5; CDR3nt: TGTGCCAGCAGCCTAATGGCGGGACATCAAGAGACCCAGTACTTC; CDR3aa: CASSLMAGHQETQYF
d_gene: -; abundance: many; v_gene: TRBV24-1; j_gene: TRBJ2-1; CDR3nt: TGTGCCACCAGTGATTTGTGGCAAACGGACGGTGAGCAGTTCTTC; CDR3aa: CATSDLWQTDGEQFF
d_gene: -; abundance: -; v_gene: TRBV3-1; j_gene: TRBJ1-2; CDR3nt: TGTGCCAGCAGCCAAGATGAGGGGGTCAACTATGGCTACACCTTC; CDR3aa: CASSQDEGVNYGYTF
d_gene: TRBD1; abundance: -; v_gene: TRBV5-1; j_gene: TRBJ1-4; CDR3nt: TGCGCCAGCAGCTCGGGACAGGGGACGACAGGGGAAAAACTGTTTTTT; CDR3aa: CASSSGQGTTGEKLFF
d_gene: TRBD1; abundance: many; v_gene: TRBV9; j_gene: TRBJ2-5; CDR3nt: TGTGCCAGCAGCGGAAGGACAGGGGGCCCCCCAGAGACCCAGTACTTC; CDR3aa: CASSGRTGGPPETQYF
d_gene: -; abundance: -; v_gene: TRBV11-2; j_gene: TRBJ1-1; CDR3nt: TGTGCCAGCGCCCCCGGGAGTCACACTGAAGCTTTCTTT; CDR3aa: CASAPGSHTEAFF
d_gene: TRBD2; abundance: few; v_gene: TRBV19; j_gene: TRBJ2-3; CDR3nt: TGTGCCAGTAGTCGTCCGGGACTAGCGGGAGGCGGAGATACGCAGTATTTT; CDR3aa: CASSRPGLAGGGDTQYF
d_gene: TRBD2; abundance: many; v_gene: TRBV7-6; j_gene: TRBJ2-1; CDR3nt: TGTGCCAGCAGCCGCGGGACTAGCGGGGGCCACAATGAGCAGTTCTTC; CDR3aa: CASSRGTSGGHNEQFF
d_gene: TRBD2; abundance: few; v_gene: TRBV5-1; j_gene: TRBJ2-1; CDR3nt: TGCGCCAGCAGCTTGTGGGCTAGCGGGGACTACAATGAGCAGTTCTTC; CDR3aa: CASSLWASGDYNEQFF
d_gene: -; abundance: few; v_gene: TRBV3-1; j_gene: TRBJ2-7; CDR3nt: TGTGCCAGCAGCCAGGGATTCTACGAGCAGTACTTC; CDR3aa: CASSQGFYEQYF
d_gene: -; abundance: -; v_gene: TRBV5-8; j_gene: TRBJ2-1; CDR3nt: TGTGCCAGCAGCTTGGCCCTAGTGATCAATGAGCAGTTCTTC; CDR3aa: CASSLALVINEQFF
d_gene: TRBD2; abundance: many; v_gene: TRBV20-1; j_gene: TRBJ2-5; CDR3nt: TGCAGTGCTAGAGAGGCGGGAGTGATTGAGACCCAGTACTTC; CDR3aa: CSAREAGVIETQYF
d_gene: -; abundance: many; v_gene: TRBV12-3/TRBV12-4; j_gene: TRBJ2-1; CDR3nt: TGTGCCAGCAGTTTAGGGGATCATGAGCAGTTCTTC; CDR3aa: CASSLGDHEQFF
d_gene: TRBD1; abundance: many; v_gene: TRBV5-1; j_gene: TRBJ2-1; CDR3nt: TGCGCCAGCAGCTTGTCGACAGGGGTAGGCAATGAGCAGTTCTTC; CDR3aa: CASSLSTGVGNEQFF
d_gene: -; abundance: many; v_gene: TRBV12-3/TRBV12-4; j_gene: TRBJ1-5; CDR3nt: TGTGCCAGCAGTGTAGGAGGTCAGCCCCAGCATTTT; CDR3aa: CASSVGGQPQHF
d_gene: -; abundance: -; v_gene: TRBV29-1; j_gene: TRBJ1-2; CDR3nt: TGCAGCGTTGGGGTGGATTACAATAACTATGGCTACACCTTC; CDR3aa: CSVGVDYNNYGYTF
d_gene: TRBD2; abundance: few; v_gene: TRBV30; j_gene: TRBJ2-5; CDR3nt: TGTGCCTGGAGTGGCAGCGGGAGAGGAGAGACCCAGTACTTC; CDR3aa: CAWSGSGRGETQYF
d_gene: -; abundance: -; v_gene: TRBV27; j_gene: TRBJ1-1; CDR3nt: TGTGCCAGCAGGCAGGGGAACACTGAAGCTTTCTTT; CDR3aa: CASRQGNTEAFF